The present T cell receptor beta chain was sequenced within a study of blood T cells in healthy people across ages. Alongside a J-beta primer mix, a sample-barcoded 5' primer served in a second PCR lasting about 7 to 12 cycles. From each sample, at least 2.5 million paired-end reads containing CDR3 were obtained. A single record per CDR3 protein comes from TCRdb applying MiXCR to the 5' RACE reads. The data contain about 1,500,000 distinct CDR3 sequences, 42% of them singletons. V was clipped by 7 bases and J by 5 bases, with 11 bases between them. CDR1 is MDHEN, CDR2 SYDVKM, per germline. The CDR3 extends over 12 amino acids. This clonotype showed up just once.

Sequenced: blood. The V call is TRBV28, the J call TRBJ1-1; perhaps TRBD1 as D (6 bases). The clonotype was recovered from a woman aged 18-29 years in good health. The DNA of the CDR3 is TGTGCCAGCACGGCCAGGGGTACTGAAGCTTTCTTT. Translation: CASTARGTEAFF.